This T cell receptor beta chain was retrieved from a study of control samples from healthy donors and cancer patients. The table lists this clone with a count of one. The repertoire was sequenced with immunoSEQ multiplex PCR; TCRdb's copy has only in-frame clones and lacks some. Of approximately 100,000 clones detected, 85% to 90% appear once; the ten largest clones hold over 2%. The germline V and J ends were trimmed by 0 bases and 4 bases, with 15 bases remaining between them. Germline values: CDR1 SQVTM, CDR2 ANQGSEA. The CDR3 runs to 15 residues. The source material was blood. The rearrangement uses TRBV29-1 and TRBJ1-2; D perhaps matches TRBD1 (5 bases). The clonotype was recovered from a woman aged 35 to 49 in good health. CDR3 in amino acids: CSVEDQGDSSYGYTF. The CDR3 DNA is TGCAGCGTTGAAGATCAGGGTGACAGCTCCTATGGCTACACCTTC.